These 15 T cell receptor beta chains share one sample of origin, sequenced in a study of T cells after yellow fever vaccination. TCRdb passed the 5' RACE reads through MiXCR, listing each CDR3 protein once. The sample has around 600,000 distinct CDR3 sequences; roughly an eighth are singletons. The sequencing here drew on PBMCs, taken on the day of the yellow fever booster vaccination. The receptors stem from a man under 40 who received the YFV17D yellow fever vaccine.

The chain is built from TRBV3-1 and TRBJ2-1; 7 bases line up with TRBD2. With 8 bases clipped from V and 9 bases from J, the junction kept 16 bases outside the gene matches. The CDR3 has 15 residues. Germline loops: CDR1 LGHDT, CDR2 YNNKEL (reference sequence). The CDR3 is CASGRDYAQSPEQFF. The CDR3 bases are TGTGCCAGCGGCCGGGACTACGCACAAAGCCCTGAGCAGTTCTTC.

This clonotype was observed a handful of times. V and J are TRBV5-1 and TRBJ1-1; 7 nucleotides line up with TRBD1. CDR1 is SGHRS, CDR2 YFSETQ, per germline. J was trimmed by 4 bases and V by 7 bases; bases with no gene match: 7. This CDR3 is 13 amino acids long. CDR3: CASFGQVGTEAFF. CDR3 nucleotides: TGCGCCAGCTTTGGACAGGTGGGCACTGAAGCTTTCTTT.

This clonotype was picked up a small number of times. The DNA of the CDR3 is TGTGCCAGCAGCTTAATGATAGGGGCAGGGGGATATGGCTACACCTTC. Amino acid sequence: CASSLMIGAGGYGYTF. The gene calls are TRBV7-8 and TRBJ1-2; 7 nucleotides line up with TRBD1. V trimming: 2 bases; J trimming: 5 bases; junction bases outside the gene matches: 11. Germline CDR1 is SGHVS and CDR2 is FQNEAQ. The CDR3 covers 16 residues.

This clonotype was seen a few times. This chain uses TRBV20-1 with TRBJ2-7; the D gene is possibly TRBD1 (6 bases). V gave up 3 bases and J gave up 6 bases, with 9 bases separating them. Germline assignment: CDR1 DFQATT and CDR2 SNEGSKA (reference sequence). This CDR3 is built from 11 residues. CDR3 in amino acids: CSASYRVEQYF. For the CDR3, the DNA is TGCAGTGCTAGCTACAGGGTCGAGCAGTACTTC.

V gene TRBV5-6 combines with J gene TRBJ2-1, with D uncertain. Trimming pared 4 bases from V and 7 bases from J, leaving 9 bases between. CDR1 SGHDT and CDR2 YYEEEE come from the germline V gene. The CDR3 runs 12 residues. CDR3 residues: CASSPGNNEQFF. As DNA, the CDR3 is TGTGCCAGCAGCCCGGGTAATAATGAGCAGTTCTTC.

This clonotype was counted ten times or more. The rearrangement uses TRBV12-3 or TRBV12-4 and TRBJ2-1; 8 bases fit TRBD1. The CDR3 loop spans 13 amino acids. J lost 5 bases, V lost 6 bases, and 3 bases had no gene match. CDR3 in amino acids: CASRGQEDNEQFF. The CDR3 nucleotides read TGTGCCAGCAGGGGACAGGAGGACAATGAGCAGTTCTTC.

This clonotype was seen only a few times. The chain recombines TRBV5-1 with TRBJ1-4; 8 bases align to TRBD1. With V trimmed by 4 bases and J by 0 bases, 5 bases remained unmatched. The CDR3 has 16 residues. From germline, CDR1 is SGHRS and CDR2 YFSETQ. For the CDR3, the DNA is TGCGCCAGCAGCATAGGACAGGGAGCAACTAATGAAAAACTGTTTTTT. Translation: CASSIGQGATNEKLFF.

This clonotype was detected only a few times. The chain is built from TRBV29-1 and TRBJ2-7; possible D gene TRBD1, 5 bases. This CDR3 has 12 amino acids. Germline V gene data show CDR1 as SQVTM and CDR2 as ANQGSEA. Trimming pared 4 bases from V and 5 bases from J, leaving 12 bases between. The CDR3 reads CSVGTGIDEQYF. The CDR3 DNA reads as TGCAGCGTTGGTACAGGTATCGACGAGCAGTACTTC.

The V call is TRBV21-1, the J call TRBJ2-2; no DNA check was done on the table's D call, TRBD2. TRBV21-1 is given as a pseudogene. The CDR3 covers 17 residues. In DNA, the CDR3 is TGTGCCAGGGAAACAAGGATAGCGGGAGCTTGTACCGGGGAGCTGTTTTTT. This gives the protein CARETRIAGACTGELFF.

This clonotype was recorded a few times. This sequence joins TRBV7-2 and TRBJ2-3, with D perhaps matching TRBD2 (6 bases). The germline V and J ends were trimmed by 3 bases and 6 bases, with 16 bases remaining between them. The CDR3 is 15 residues long. Germline V lookup: CDR1 SGHTA, CDR2 FQGNSA. DNA of the CDR3: TGTGCCAGCAGCTTGGGCGGGACCACATCCGATACGCAGTATTTT. This translates into CASSLGGTTSDTQYF.

The J gene is TRBJ2-3, the V gene TRBV27; no clear D gene. The CDR3 spans 13 residues. Deletions cut 6 bases from V and 6 bases from J, with 13 bases between. Germline CDR1 and CDR2: MNHEY and SMNVEV (reference sequence). The CDR3 region has the DNA TGTGCCAGCAGGAGGTCCGCCTTGGATACGCAGTATTTT. It yields the protein CASRRSALDTQYF.

There are a few counts of this clonotype. This chain uses TRBV11-2 with TRBJ2-2; 8 bases fit TRBD1. Germline CDR1 reads SGHAT; CDR2 reads FQNNGV. Germline trimming cut 3 bases from V and 7 bases from J; bases unmatched to any gene: 4. The CDR3 spans 14 residues. The CDR3 reads CASSFAGGYGELFF. The CDR3 DNA sequence: TGTGCCAGCAGCTTCGCAGGGGGCTACGGGGAGCTGTTTTTT.

The chain has TRBV20-1 and TRBJ2-7; 8 bases match TRBD1. The germline CDR1 and CDR2 sequences are DFQATT and SNEGSKA (reference sequence). The CDR3 extends over 12 amino acids. V shed 5 bases and J 6 bases; nucleotides not matched to a gene: 6. The CDR3 nucleotides read TGCAGTGCTGTTGTGACAGGGGCCGAGCAGTACTTC. It codes for CSAVVTGAEQYF.

This clonotype has just a few counts. The V gene is TRBV12-3 or TRBV12-4, the J gene TRBJ2-2; 8 nucleotides agree with TRBD1. The CDR3 length is 16 residues. V was pared by 3 bases and J by 0 bases, with 3 bases of the junction left unmatched. CDR3 nucleotide sequence: TGTGCCAGCAGTTTTGACAGGGGCGCGAACACCGGGGAGCTGTTTTTT. Amino acid sequence: CASSFDRGANTGELFF.

This rearrangement joins TRBV20-1 to TRBJ2-6, with D tentatively TRBD2 (6 bases). The CDR3 sequence is 16 residues long. The germline CDR1 and CDR2 sequences are DFQATT and SNEGSKA (reference sequence). V lost 3 bases and J lost 2, with 14 bases in between. CDR3 bases: TGCAGTGCTAGCCAAAGGAGGGCCCCTGGGGCCAACGTCCTGACTTTC. As protein: CSASQRRAPGANVLTF.